This TCR beta chain appears in the sequencing data of a study of human T cells and chemical hapten exposure. Study context: The use of 2% DPC on roughly 2 cm by roughly 2 cm of upper inner arm skin constituted sensitization.

The V gene's germline CDR1 is MNHNY and CDR2 SVGAGI (reference sequence). V was pared by 6 bases and J by 8 bases, with 8 bases of the junction left unmatched. The CDR3 is 15 residues long. This sample's time point: patch test 1, 2 weeks after DPC sensitization. Indicated treatment: therapeutic diphenylcyclopropenone sensitization with weekly scalp DPC. Alopecia patients, 18 to 70 years old and DPC-suitable, served as donors. In its sample, this clonotype was seen a few times. In TCRdb, the RACE reads were re-called with MiXCR into one record per CDR3 protein. Of approximately 82,000 distinct CDR3 sequences in the sample, over 9.5% were seen once.

The chain uses TRBV6-6 and TRBJ2-2; 11 bases line up with TRBD1. The sequences come from whole blood, collected in connection with sensitization to the hapten diphenylcyclopropenone (DPC). The TCR comes from a woman between 55 and 75 years old with alopecia areata. Some clones in this sample may be carry-over from other donors' samples. The CDR3 nucleotides read TGTGCCAGCAGCCCCGGGACAGGGGGATCAGGGGAGCTGTTTTTT. Translated, it gives CASSPGTGGSGELFF.